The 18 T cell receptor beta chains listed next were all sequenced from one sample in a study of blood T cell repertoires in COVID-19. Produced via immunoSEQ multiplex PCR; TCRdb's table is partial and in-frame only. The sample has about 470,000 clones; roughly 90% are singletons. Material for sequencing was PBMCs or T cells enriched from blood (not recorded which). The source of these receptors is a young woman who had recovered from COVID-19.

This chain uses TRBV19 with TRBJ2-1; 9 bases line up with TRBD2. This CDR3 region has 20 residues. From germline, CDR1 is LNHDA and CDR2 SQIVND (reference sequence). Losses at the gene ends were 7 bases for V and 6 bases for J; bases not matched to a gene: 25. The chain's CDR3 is CASTRRPTSGREPGRNEQFF. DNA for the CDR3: TGTGCCAGTACTCGAAGACCGACTAGCGGTAGAGAGCCGGGACGCAATGAGCAGTTCTTC.

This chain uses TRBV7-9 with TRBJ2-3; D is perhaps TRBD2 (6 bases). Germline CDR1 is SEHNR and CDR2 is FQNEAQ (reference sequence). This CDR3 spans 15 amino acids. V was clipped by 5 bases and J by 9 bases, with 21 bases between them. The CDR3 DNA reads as TGTGCCAGCAGCCCTCTAGAGTCAAGGAGGGGAACGCAGTATTTT. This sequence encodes CASSPLESRRGTQYF.

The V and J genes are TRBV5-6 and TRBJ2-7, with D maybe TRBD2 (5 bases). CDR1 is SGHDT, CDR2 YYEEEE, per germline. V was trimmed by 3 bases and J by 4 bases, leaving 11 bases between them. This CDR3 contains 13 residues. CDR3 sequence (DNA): TGTGCCAGCAGCTCTTACCGGAGGTACGAGCAGTACTTC. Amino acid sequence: CASSSYRRYEQYF.

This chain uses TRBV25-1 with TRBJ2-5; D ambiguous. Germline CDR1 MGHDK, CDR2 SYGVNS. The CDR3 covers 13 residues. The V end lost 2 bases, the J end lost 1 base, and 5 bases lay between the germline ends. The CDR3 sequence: CASSEAGQETQYF. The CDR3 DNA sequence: TGTGCCAGCAGTGAAGCCGGCCAAGAGACCCAGTACTTC.

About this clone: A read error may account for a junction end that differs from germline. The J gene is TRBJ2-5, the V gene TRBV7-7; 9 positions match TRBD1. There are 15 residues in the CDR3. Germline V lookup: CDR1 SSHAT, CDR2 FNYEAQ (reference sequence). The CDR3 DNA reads TGTGCTAGCACCCCATGGGACAGGGAAAGAGAGACCCAGTACTTC. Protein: CASTPWDRERETQYF.

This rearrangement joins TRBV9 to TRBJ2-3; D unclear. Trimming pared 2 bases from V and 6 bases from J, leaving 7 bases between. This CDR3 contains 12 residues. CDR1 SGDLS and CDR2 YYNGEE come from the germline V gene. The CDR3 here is CASSVVLDTQYF. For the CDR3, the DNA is TGTGCCAGCAGCGTGGTACTCGATACGCAGTATTTT.

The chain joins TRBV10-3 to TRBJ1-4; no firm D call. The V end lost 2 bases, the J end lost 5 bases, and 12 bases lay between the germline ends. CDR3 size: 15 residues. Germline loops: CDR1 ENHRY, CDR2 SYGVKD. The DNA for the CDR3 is TGTGCCATCAGTGAGAGTCAGGCTCTAAATGAAAAACTGTTTTTT. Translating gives CAISESQALNEKLFF.

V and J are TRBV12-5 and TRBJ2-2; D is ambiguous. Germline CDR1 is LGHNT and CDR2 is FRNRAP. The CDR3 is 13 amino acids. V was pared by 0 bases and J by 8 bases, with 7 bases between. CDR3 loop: CASGLVPSGELFF. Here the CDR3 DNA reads TGTGCTAGTGGTTTGGTCCCCTCGGGGGAGCTGTTTTTT.

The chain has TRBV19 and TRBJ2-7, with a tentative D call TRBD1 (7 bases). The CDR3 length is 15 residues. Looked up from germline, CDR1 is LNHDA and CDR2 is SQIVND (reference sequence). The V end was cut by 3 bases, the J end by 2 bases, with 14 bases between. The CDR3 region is CASSMGTGEAYEQYF. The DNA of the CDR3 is TGTGCCAGTAGTATGGGAACAGGGGAGGCCTACGAGCAGTACTTC.

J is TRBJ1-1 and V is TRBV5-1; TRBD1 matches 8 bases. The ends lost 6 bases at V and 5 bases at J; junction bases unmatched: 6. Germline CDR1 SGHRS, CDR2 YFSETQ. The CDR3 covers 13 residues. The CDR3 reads CASTQRQGTEAFF. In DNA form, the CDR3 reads TGCGCCAGCACTCAGAGACAGGGGACTGAAGCTTTCTTT.

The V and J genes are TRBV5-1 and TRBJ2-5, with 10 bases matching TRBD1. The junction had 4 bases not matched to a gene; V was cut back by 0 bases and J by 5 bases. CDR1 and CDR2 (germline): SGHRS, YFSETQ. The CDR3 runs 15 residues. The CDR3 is CASSLAGQGRETQYF. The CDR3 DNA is TGCGCCAGCAGCTTGGCGGGACAGGGGAGGGAGACCCAGTACTTC.

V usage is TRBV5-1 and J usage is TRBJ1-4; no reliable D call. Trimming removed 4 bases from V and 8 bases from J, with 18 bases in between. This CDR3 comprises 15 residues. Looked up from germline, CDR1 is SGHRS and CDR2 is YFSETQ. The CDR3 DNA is TGCGCCAGCAGCCCCTTTGACCCGGGAGAGGAAAAACTGTTTTTT. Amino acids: CASSPFDPGEEKLFF.

The CDR3 here is CASSLSPGGPTEETQYF. The CDR3 nucleotides are TGTGCCAGCAGTTTATCCCCGGGGGGGCCGACGGAAGAGACCCAGTACTTC. This chain links TRBV28 with TRBJ2-5; 8 bases match TRBD2. The CDR3 has 17 residues. J was trimmed by 3 bases and V by 1 base; bases with no gene match: 10. The germline V gene has CDR1 MDHEN and CDR2 SYDVKM.

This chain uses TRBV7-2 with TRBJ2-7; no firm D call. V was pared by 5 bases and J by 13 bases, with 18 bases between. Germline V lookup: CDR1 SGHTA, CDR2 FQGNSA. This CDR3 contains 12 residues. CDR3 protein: CASSPAFQLIYF. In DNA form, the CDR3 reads TGTGCCAGCAGCCCCGCCTTCCAGTTAATATACTTC. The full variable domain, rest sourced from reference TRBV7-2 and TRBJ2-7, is GAGVSQSPSNKVTEKGKDVELRCDPISGHTALYWYRQSLGQGLEFLIYFQGNSAPDKSGLPSDRFSAERTGGSVSTLTIQRTQQEDSAVYLCASSPAFQLIYFGPGTRLTVT.

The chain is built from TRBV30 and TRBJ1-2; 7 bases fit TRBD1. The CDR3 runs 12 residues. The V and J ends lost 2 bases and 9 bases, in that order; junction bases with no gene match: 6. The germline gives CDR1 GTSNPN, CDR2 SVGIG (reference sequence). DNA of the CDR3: TGTGCCTGGAGTCTCCAGGGGGATAGCTACACCTTC. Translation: CAWSLQGDSYTF.

Here the CDR3 DNA reads TGTGCCAGCAGCCGAACTAGGACAGCCGATAATTCACCCCTCCACTTT. Translated, it gives CASSRTRTADNSPLHF. This chain connects TRBV2 to TRBJ1-6; the D gene is possibly TRBD1 (6 bases). V was shortened by 6 bases and J by 5 bases, with 17 bases between the two germline ends. CDR1 and CDR2 from the germline V gene are SNHLY and FYNNEI. CDR3 length equals 16 residues.

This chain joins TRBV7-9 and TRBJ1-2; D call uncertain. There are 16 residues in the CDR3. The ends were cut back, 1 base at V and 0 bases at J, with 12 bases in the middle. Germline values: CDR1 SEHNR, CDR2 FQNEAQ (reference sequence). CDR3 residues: CASSLGWANSNYGYTF. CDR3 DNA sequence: TGTGCCAGCAGCTTAGGGTGGGCCAACTCTAACTATGGCTACACCTTC.

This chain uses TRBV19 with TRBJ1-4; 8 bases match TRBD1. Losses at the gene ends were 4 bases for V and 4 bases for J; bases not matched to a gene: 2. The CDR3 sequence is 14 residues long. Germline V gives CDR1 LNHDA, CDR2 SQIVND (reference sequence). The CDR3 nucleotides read TGTGCCAGTAGTAAGGGACAGGTTAATGAAAAACTGTTTTTT. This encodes CASSKGQVNEKLFF.